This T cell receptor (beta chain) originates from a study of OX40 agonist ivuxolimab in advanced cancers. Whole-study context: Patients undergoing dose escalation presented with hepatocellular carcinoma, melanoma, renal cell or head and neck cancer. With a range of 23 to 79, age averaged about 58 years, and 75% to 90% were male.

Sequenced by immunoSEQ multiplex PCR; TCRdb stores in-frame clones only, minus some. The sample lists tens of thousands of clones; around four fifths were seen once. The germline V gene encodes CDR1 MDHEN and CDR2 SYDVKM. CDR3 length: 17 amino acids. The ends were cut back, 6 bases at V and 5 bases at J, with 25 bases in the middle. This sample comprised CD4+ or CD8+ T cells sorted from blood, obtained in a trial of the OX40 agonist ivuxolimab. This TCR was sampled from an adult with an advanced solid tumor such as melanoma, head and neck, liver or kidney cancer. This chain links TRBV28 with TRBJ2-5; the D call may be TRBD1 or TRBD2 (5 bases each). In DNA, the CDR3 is TGTGCCAGCAGCCCCGACGGCTCTGGGGGAATTGGGGAGACCCAGTACTTC. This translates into CASSPDGSGGIGETQYF.